The present T cell receptor (beta chain) was sequenced within a study of blood T cell repertoires in COVID-19. The overall study: The analysed material was cDNA or gDNA that came from T cells, B-cell-depleted T cells, or PBMCs.

Trimming shortened V by 6 bases and J by 5 bases, and 11 bases separated the two germline ends. The CDR3 loop spans 13 amino acids. Germline CDR1 SEHNR, CDR2 FQNEAQ (reference sequence). As processed by the authors: Amplification from reference gene primers served as the basis for estimated nucleated cell counts. Profiled with immunoSEQ multiplex PCR; TCRdb holds only in-frame clones, not every one. The D gene and trimming were derived from the DNA, and the V and J assignments and clone size from that table. The sample contains approximately 190,000 clones, roughly 79% of which appear only once. The V gene is TRBV7-9, the J gene TRBJ2-1, with D maybe TRBD2 (6 bases). This TCR came from a human donor with acute or convalescent COVID-19. The donor label of this sample is uncertain. Sequenced sample: peripheral blood. The CDR3 here is CASSRDLNNEQFF. In DNA form, the CDR3 reads TGTGCCAGCAGTCGGGACTTAAACAATGAGCAGTTCTTC.